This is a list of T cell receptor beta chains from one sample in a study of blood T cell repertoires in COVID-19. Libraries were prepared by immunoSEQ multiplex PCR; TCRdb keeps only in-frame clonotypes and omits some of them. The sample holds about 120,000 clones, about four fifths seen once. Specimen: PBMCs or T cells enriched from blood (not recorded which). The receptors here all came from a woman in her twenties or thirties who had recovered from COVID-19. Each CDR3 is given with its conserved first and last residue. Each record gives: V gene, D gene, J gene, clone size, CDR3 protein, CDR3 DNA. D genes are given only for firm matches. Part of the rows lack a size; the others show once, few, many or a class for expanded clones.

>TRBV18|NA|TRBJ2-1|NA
CASSPFWTGYNEQFF
TGTGCCAGCTCACCTTTTTGGACTGGCTACAATGAGCAGTTCTTC
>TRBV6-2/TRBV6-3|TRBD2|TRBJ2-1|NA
CASSFYGRAYNEQFF
TGTGCCAGCAGTTTTTACGGGAGGGCCTACAATGAGCAGTTCTTC
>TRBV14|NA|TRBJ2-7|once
CASSKGLHLEQYF
TGTGCCAGCAGCAAAGGACTCCACCTCGAGCAGTACTTC
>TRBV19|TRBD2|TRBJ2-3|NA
CASSIPRRLAGGSDTQYF
TGTGCCAGTAGTATACCCCGTCGACTAGCGGGAGGGTCAGATACGCAGTATTTT
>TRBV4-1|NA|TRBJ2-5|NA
CASSQRGTAGSRETQYF
TGCGCCAGCAGCCAAAGGGGTACCGCGGGAAGTAGGGAGACCCAGTACTTC
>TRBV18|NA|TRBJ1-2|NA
CASSGASVPGYTF
TGTGCCAGCTCGGGGGCGTCCGTGCCTGGCTACACCTTC
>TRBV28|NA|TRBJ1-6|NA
CASSFPGAKNSPLHF
TGTGCCAGCAGTTTTCCAGGGGCGAAAAATTCACCCCTCCACTTT
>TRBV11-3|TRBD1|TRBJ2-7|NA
CASSKGQRNEQYF
TGTGCCAGCAGCAAGGGACAGAGAAACGAGCAGTACTTC
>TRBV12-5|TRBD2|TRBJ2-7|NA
CASGLVIAGGAYEQYF
TGTGCTAGTGGTTTGGTAATAGCGGGAGGGGCCTACGAGCAGTACTTC
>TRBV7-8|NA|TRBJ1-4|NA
CASSSQHLRLRQAGSEKLFF
TGTGCCAGCAGCTCACAACACCTAAGACTACGACAGGCCGGAAGTGAAAAACTGTTTTTT
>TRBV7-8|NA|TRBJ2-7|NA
CASSFYAVISYEQYF
TGTGCCAGCAGCTTTTACGCAGTTATCTCCTACGAGCAGTACTTC
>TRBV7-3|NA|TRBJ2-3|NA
CASSLRHRTDTQYF
TGTGCCAGCAGCTTAAGGCATCGCACAGATACGCAGTATTTT
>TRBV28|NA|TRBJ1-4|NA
CASSTLDWSTNEKLFF
TGTGCCAGCAGTACCCTGGACTGGTCAACTAATGAAAAACTGTTTTTT
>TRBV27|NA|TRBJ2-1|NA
CASSLYSRANEQFF
TGTGCCAGCAGTTTATACTCCAGGGCGAATGAGCAGTTCTTC
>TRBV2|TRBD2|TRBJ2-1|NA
CASRTSGRTYNEQFF
TGTGCCAGCAGAACTAGCGGGAGAACCTACAATGAGCAGTTCTTC
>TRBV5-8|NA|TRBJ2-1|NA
CASTLTVNEQFF
TGTGCCAGCACCCTGACTGTCAATGAGCAGTTCTTC
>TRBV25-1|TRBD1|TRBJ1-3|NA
CASRGQGTGNTIYF
TGTGCCAGCAGGGGACAGGGGACCGGAAACACCATATATTTT
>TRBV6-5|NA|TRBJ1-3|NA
CASSRTGASGNTIYF
TGTGCCAGCAGCAGAACAGGAGCCTCTGGAAACACCATATATTTT
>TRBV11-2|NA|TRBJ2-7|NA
CASSLVQGAYEQYF
TGTGCCAGCAGCTTAGTACAGGGCGCCTACGAGCAGTACTTC
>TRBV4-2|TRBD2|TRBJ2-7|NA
CASSQQKPGLAVKNSYEQYF
TGTGCCAGCAGCCAACAGAAGCCGGGACTAGCGGTGAAAAATTCCTACGAGCAGTACTTC
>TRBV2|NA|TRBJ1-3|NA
CASSDRFRPGSLPSGNTIYF
TGTGCCAGCAGTGACAGATTCCGTCCGGGGTCCCTACCCTCTGGAAACACCATATATTTT
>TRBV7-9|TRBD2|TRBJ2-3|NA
CASSTGLAGDTDTQYF
TGTGCCAGCAGCACCGGACTAGCGGGAGACACAGATACGCAGTATTTT
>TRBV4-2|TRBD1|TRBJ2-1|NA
CASSQGTGSYNEQFF
TGTGCCAGCAGCCAAGGGACAGGGAGTTACAATGAGCAGTTCTTC
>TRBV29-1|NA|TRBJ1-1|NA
CSVGQTRDTEAFF
TGCAGCGTCGGACAGACGAGAGACACTGAAGCTTTCTTT
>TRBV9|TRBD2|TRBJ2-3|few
CASSVRGRGTDTQYF
TGTGCCAGCAGCGTACGCGGGAGAGGAACAGATACGCAGTATTTT
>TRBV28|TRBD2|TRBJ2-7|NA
CASRGQLTSGRAYEQYF
TGTGCCAGCAGAGGGCAGTTGACTAGCGGGAGGGCCTACGAGCAGTACTTC
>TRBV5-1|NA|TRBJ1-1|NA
CASSVVAGGGFGTEAFF
TGCGCCAGCAGCGTGGTAGCGGGGGGCGGGTTTGGAACTGAAGCTTTCTTT
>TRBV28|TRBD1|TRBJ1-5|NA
CASSFSRGSQPQHF
TGTGCCAGCAGTTTCTCCAGGGGGAGCCAGCCCCAGCATTTT
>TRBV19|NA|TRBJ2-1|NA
CASRVQLGDEQFF
TGTGCCAGTAGGGTCCAGCTGGGCGATGAGCAGTTCTTC
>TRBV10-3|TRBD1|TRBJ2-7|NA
CAVWTGAYEQYF
TGTGCCGTTTGGACAGGGGCCTACGAGCAGTACTTC
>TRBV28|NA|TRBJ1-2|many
CASSSSTGGYTF
TGTGCCAGCAGTTCCTCGACTGGTGGCTACACCTTC
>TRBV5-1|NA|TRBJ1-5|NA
CASSPEGFWQPQHF
TGCGCCAGCAGCCCGGAGGGGTTCTGGCAGCCCCAGCATTTT
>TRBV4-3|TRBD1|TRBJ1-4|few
CASSLSGTGGFATNEKLFF
TGCGCCAGCAGCCTTTCCGGGACAGGGGGCTTTGCAACTAATGAAAAACTGTTTTTT
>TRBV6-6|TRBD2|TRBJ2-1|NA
CASSPSGRGNEQFF
TGTGCCAGCAGCCCCAGCGGGAGGGGCAATGAGCAGTTCTTC
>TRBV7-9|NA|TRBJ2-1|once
CASAGSSYNEQFF
TGTGCCAGCGCGGGGAGCTCCTACAATGAGCAGTTCTTC
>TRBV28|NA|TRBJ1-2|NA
CASSLFGANYGYTF
TGTGCCAGCAGTTTATTCGGGGCTAACTATGGCTACACCTTC
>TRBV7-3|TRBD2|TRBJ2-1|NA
CASSLTGLAGWNEQFF
TGTGCCAGCAGCTTAACGGGACTAGCGGGATGGAATGAGCAGTTCTTC
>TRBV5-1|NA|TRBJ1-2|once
CASSLESISYGYTF
TGCGCCAGCAGCTTGGAGAGCATCTCCTATGGCTACACCTTC
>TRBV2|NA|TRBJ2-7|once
CASSRGYEQYF
TGTGCCAGCAGCAGGGGCTACGAGCAGTACTTC
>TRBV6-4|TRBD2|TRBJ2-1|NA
CASSDGLAGGEQFF
TGTGCCAGCAGTGACGGACTAGCGGGAGGTGAGCAGTTCTTC
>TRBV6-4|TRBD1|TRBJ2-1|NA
CASSEEGQGSDEQFF
TGTGCCAGCAGTGAAGAAGGACAGGGGAGTGATGAGCAGTTCTTC
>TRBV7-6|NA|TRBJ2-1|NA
CASSPNGNYNEQFF
TGTGCCAGCAGCCCAAACGGGAACTACAATGAGCAGTTCTTC
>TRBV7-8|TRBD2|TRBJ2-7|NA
CASSLRTSGRVDEQYF
TGTGCCAGCAGCTTAAGGACTAGCGGGAGAGTCGACGAGCAGTACTTC
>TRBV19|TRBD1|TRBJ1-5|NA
CASTTDRGQPQHF
TGTGCCAGTACCACGGACAGGGGACAGCCCCAGCATTTT
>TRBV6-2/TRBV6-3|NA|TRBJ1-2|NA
CASSPTTPIYGYTF
TGTGCCAGCAGCCCGACAACGCCTATATATGGCTACACCTTC
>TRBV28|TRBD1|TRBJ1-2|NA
CASSLGDRQGYGYTF
TGTGCCAGCAGTTTAGGGGACAGACAGGGCTATGGCTACACCTTC
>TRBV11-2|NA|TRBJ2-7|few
CASSGSDGFSYEQYF
TGTGCCAGCAGCGGCTCAGACGGGTTCTCCTACGAGCAGTACTTC
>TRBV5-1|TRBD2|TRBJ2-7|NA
CASSLLPSGSTYEQYF
TGCGCCAGCAGCTTGTTACCTAGCGGGAGTACCTACGAGCAGTACTTC